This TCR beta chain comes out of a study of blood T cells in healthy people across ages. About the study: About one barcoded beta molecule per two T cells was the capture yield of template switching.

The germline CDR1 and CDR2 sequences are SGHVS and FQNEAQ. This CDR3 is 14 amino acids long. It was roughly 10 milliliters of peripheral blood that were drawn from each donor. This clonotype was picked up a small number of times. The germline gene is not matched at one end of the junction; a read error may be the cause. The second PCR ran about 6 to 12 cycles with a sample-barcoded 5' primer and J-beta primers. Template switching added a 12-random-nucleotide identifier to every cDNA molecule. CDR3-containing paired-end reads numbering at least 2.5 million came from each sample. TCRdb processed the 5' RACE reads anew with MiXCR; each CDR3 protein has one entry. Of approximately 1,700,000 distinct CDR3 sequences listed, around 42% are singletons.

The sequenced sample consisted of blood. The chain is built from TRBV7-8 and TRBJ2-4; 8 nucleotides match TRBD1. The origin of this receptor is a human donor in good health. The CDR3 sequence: CASSSGQGRNIQYF. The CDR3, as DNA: TGTGCCAGCAGCTCCGGACAGGGTCGAAACATTCAGTACTTT.